This T cell receptor (beta chain) derives from a study of blood T cell repertoires in COVID-19. Study information: Samples taken during acute and convalescent COVID-19 were collected in the United States, Italy and Spain. PBMCs, B-cell-depleted T cells, or T cells provided the cDNA or gDNA that made up the material.

As handled by the study authors: Counts of nucleated cells, estimated from reference gene primer amplification, were obtained. TCRdb keeps only in-frame clones here, not all; method: immunoSEQ multiplex PCR. V and J calls and clone size come straight from that table; D and trimming were deduced from the DNA. Among 150,000 to 200,000 clones listed, roughly 93% were seen once. Seattle cases were enrolled at active infection and followed longitudinally. Germline CDR1 reads SNHLY; CDR2 reads FYNNEI. The CDR3 length is 12 residues. The germline V and J ends were trimmed by 6 bases and 5 bases, with 7 bases remaining between them.

This clonotype was sampled from a woman aged 55 to 70 with COVID-19, enrolled during active disease. The specimen was peripheral blood. The V and J genes are TRBV2 and TRBJ1-4; D is perhaps TRBD1 (5 bases). The CDR3 bases are TGTGCCAGCAGCCAGGGAAATGAAAAACTGTTTTTT. Translated: CASSQGNEKLFF. Complete variable domain (other parts from reference TRBV2 and TRBJ1-4): EPEVTQTPSHQVTQMGQEVILRCVPISNHLYFYWYRQILGQKVEFLVSFYNNEISEKSEIFDDQFSVERPDGSNFTLKIRSTKLEDSAMYFCASSQGNEKLFFGSGTQLSVL.